The 21 T cell receptor beta chains listed next were all sequenced from one sample in a study of T cell responses to AZD1222 COVID-19 vaccine. Measured with immunoSEQ multiplex PCR; TCRdb has only the in-frame clones, and not every one. This repertoire shows about 150,000 clones, 92% found once; its top ten account for 3% to 4%. The source material was peripheral blood, sampled 28 days after the second AZD1222 dose. Every receptor here comes from an adult who received the AZD1222 COVID-19 vaccine.

The chain carries TRBV30 and TRBJ1-5; D may be TRBD1 (5 bases). Germline V gives CDR1 GTSNPN, CDR2 SVGIG (reference sequence). The CDR3 length is 15 residues. With 0 bases removed from V and 11 bases from J, the gap between germline ends came to 20 bases. CDR3 sequence (DNA): TGTGCCTGGAGTGTACGGCCGCACCGGGGGGAGTCCCAGCATTTT. It specifies CAWSVRPHRGESQHF.

The chain employs TRBV5-1 and TRBJ2-1, with 9 positions matching TRBD1. V gave up 3 bases and J gave up 3 bases; unmatched junction bases: 7. CDR3 length: 16 amino acids. CDR1 is SGHRS, CDR2 YFSETQ, per germline. The CDR3 region is CASSWEGQGIYNEQFF. CDR3 DNA sequence: TGCGCCAGCAGCTGGGAGGGACAGGGAATCTACAATGAGCAGTTCTTC.

V and J are TRBV19 and TRBJ2-2; no firm D call. Germline-derived CDR1 and CDR2 are LNHDA and SQIVND (reference sequence). The V end was cut by 3 bases, the J end by 0 bases, with 8 bases between. The CDR3 length is 15 residues. Here the CDR3 reads CASSMAQANTGELFF. The DNA for the CDR3 is TGTGCCAGTAGTATGGCCCAGGCGAACACCGGGGAGCTGTTTTTT.

The chain joins TRBV6-2 or TRBV6-3 to TRBJ1-1, with a possible D match to TRBD1 (5 bases). CDR3 size: 12 residues. The V end was cut by 5 bases, the J end by 6 bases, with 10 bases between. Germline V gene data show CDR1 as MNHEY and CDR2 as SVGEGT. The CDR3 DNA reads as TGTGCCAGCAGTCATCAGGGCTCTGAAGCTTTCTTT. It specifies CASSHQGSEAFF.

This clone occurred once. J is TRBJ2-6 and V is TRBV29-1; perhaps TRBD1 as D (6 bases). V was trimmed by 5 bases and J by 4 bases, leaving 15 bases between them. CDR1 and CDR2 (germline): SQVTM, ANQGSEA. The CDR3 is 15 residues long. The CDR3 loop reads CSVSPDRTGANVLTF. CDR3 nucleotide sequence: TGCAGCGTTAGCCCCGACAGGACCGGGGCCAACGTCCTGACTTTC.

The chain recombines TRBV13 with TRBJ1-2; tentative D call: TRBD1 (5 bases). This CDR3 has 13 amino acids. The germline gives CDR1 PRHDT, CDR2 FYEKMQ (reference sequence). The V gene lost 0 bases and the J gene lost 3 bases, with 5 bases spanning the gap. CDR3 residues: CASSLGGDYGYTF. CDR3 bases: TGTGCCAGCAGCTTAGGGGGGGACTATGGCTACACCTTC.

This clone was counted a few times. V gene TRBV3-1 (or the pseudogene TRBV3-2) combines with J gene TRBJ1-5; TRBD1 is a possible D gene (5 bases). The V and J ends lost 2 bases and 5 bases respectively, with 7 bases between them. Germline-derived CDR1 and CDR2 are LGHDT and YNNKEL (reference sequence). CDR3 length: 13 amino acids. The CDR3 region has the DNA TGTGCCAGCAGCCAACAGGGAGATCAGCCCCAGCATTTT. Protein product: CASSQQGDQPQHF.

This clone occurred once. V usage is TRBV11-2 and J usage is TRBJ2-1, with D possibly being TRBD2 (6 bases). Deletions cut 4 bases from V and 3 bases from J, with 13 bases between. CDR3 length equals 15 residues. The germline V gene has CDR1 SGHAT and CDR2 FQNNGV. For the CDR3, the DNA is TGTGCCAGCAGCTCGCCGGGGGAGGTCTACAATGAGCAGTTCTTC. Its translation: CASSSPGEVYNEQFF.

For the CDR3, the DNA is TGTGCCAGCAGTTCCAGCGGGACCCTGGGGGGAAACACCATATATTTT. Its protein is CASSSSGTLGGNTIYF. J is TRBJ1-3 and V is TRBV6-6; tentatively, D is TRBD1 (5 bases). The V end was cut by 4 bases, the J end by 4 bases, with 17 bases between. The CDR3 loop spans 16 amino acids. In germline, CDR1 is MNHNY, CDR2 SVGAGI (reference sequence).

A single count supports this clone. The V and J genes are TRBV6-2 or TRBV6-3 and TRBJ1-5; no clear D gene. Germline values: CDR1 MNHEY, CDR2 SVGEGT. The CDR3 spans 17 residues. Trimming removed 2 bases at V and 0 bases at J, with 14 bases between. This CDR3 is CASSYRRGLNSNQPQHF. DNA of the CDR3: TGTGCCAGCAGTTACCGTCGGGGATTGAATAGCAATCAGCCCCAGCATTTT.

The chain couples TRBV5-1 to TRBJ2-1; 8 positions match TRBD1. The CDR3 covers 16 residues. V lost 5 bases and J lost 6; bases outside the gene matches: 13. Germline V gene lookup returns CDR1 SGHRS and CDR2 YFSETQ. The CDR3: CASSSLGQGSSNEQFF. CDR3 DNA sequence: TGCGCCAGCAGTTCCCTCGGACAGGGAAGTTCCAATGAGCAGTTCTTC.

The rearrangement links TRBV10-3 to TRBJ1-2; no definite D call. Germline assignment: CDR1 ENHRY and CDR2 SYGVKD. Trimming pared 11 bases from V and 2 bases from J, leaving 12 bases between. The CDR3 runs to 12 residues. The CDR3 spells CAVTGSNYGYTF. The CDR3 DNA follows: TGTGCCGTTACGGGCTCCAACTATGGCTACACCTTC.

This clone was counted between two and nine times. The rearrangement joins TRBV6-4 to TRBJ1-4; 8 nucleotides align to TRBD1. This CDR3 contains 23 residues. From germline, CDR1 is MRHNA and CDR2 SNTAGT. Trimming took 2 bases from V and 3 from J; bases not matched to a gene: 26. DNA of the CDR3: TGTGCCAGCAGTGACGGGGAAAGGTTAAAACGCGGACAGGGTTCAGCGGCTAATGAAAAACTGTTTTTT. This translates into CASSDGERLKRGQGSAANEKLFF.

The rearrangement joins TRBV30 to TRBJ1-3, with TRBD1 identical over 7 bases. The junction had 5 bases not matched to a gene; V was cut back by 4 bases and J by 2 bases. CDR3 length equals 14 residues. Germline lookup yields CDR1 GTSNPN and CDR2 SVGIG (reference sequence). The CDR3 region has the DNA TGTGCCTGGAAAGCAGGGACAGCTGGAAACACCATATATTTT. Its translation: CAWKAGTAGNTIYF.

CDR3 loop: CASRIGIGTRFTDTQYF. DNA for the CDR3: TGCGCCAGCAGGATTGGGATAGGGACGAGGTTCACAGATACGCAGTATTTT. The chain carries TRBV23-1 and TRBJ2-3, with D perhaps being TRBD1 or TRBD2 (5 bases each). TRBV23-1 is classed as an ORF, of uncertain function. The V end lost 6 bases, the J end lost 2 bases, and 21 bases lay between the germline ends. This CDR3 region has 17 residues.

The chain has TRBV5-5 and TRBJ2-3; no clear D gene. The germline gives CDR1 SGHKS, CDR2 YYEKEE (reference sequence). The CDR3 has 13 amino acids. The V gene lost 0 bases and the J gene lost 4 bases, with 6 bases spanning the gap. The DNA for the CDR3 is TGTGCCAGCAGCTTGGGGACCCCAGATACGCAGTATTTT. It yields the protein CASSLGTPDTQYF.

As to this clone: The sample contains more than one DNA sequence encoding this CDR3. The chain has TRBV6-5 and TRBJ1-4; D is possibly TRBD1 (5 bases). The ends were cut back, 5 bases at V and 2 bases at J, with 6 bases in the middle. Germline V lookup: CDR1 MNHEY, CDR2 SVGAGI. The CDR3 length is 13 residues. CDR3 loop: CASSRGTNEKLFF. The CDR3 DNA reads TGTGCCAGCAGTCGGGGGACTAATGAAAAACTGTTTTTT.

The chain has TRBV21-1 and TRBJ2-2; TRBD1, the D gene given by the table, was not confirmed from the DNA. TRBV21-1 is a pseudogene segment. The CDR3 is 14 residues long. CDR3 protein: CASRRRQGAGELFF. The CDR3, as DNA: TGTGCCAGCAGAAGGAGACAGGGGGCCGGGGAGCTGTTTTTT.

The chain employs TRBV27 and TRBJ2-1, with D possibly matching TRBD2 (5 bases). The V and J ends lost 4 bases and 5 bases respectively, with 15 bases between them. This CDR3 contains 15 residues. Germline values: CDR1 MNHEY, CDR2 SMNVEV (reference sequence). The CDR3 DNA is TGTGCCAGCAGTTCGCCGGTGGGAGTGGACAATGAGCAGTTCTTC. Amino acid sequence: CASSSPVGVDNEQFF.

The chain has TRBV28 and TRBJ1-2, with D maybe TRBD1 (6 bases). In germline, CDR1 is MDHEN, CDR2 SYDVKM. This CDR3 spans 16 amino acids. Trimming shortened V by 5 bases and J by 4 bases, and 20 bases separated the two germline ends. CDR3 amino acids: CASSLAGDAKIYGYTF. CDR3 nucleotide sequence: TGTGCCAGCAGTCTGGCAGGGGACGCGAAAATCTATGGCTACACCTTC.

The chain employs TRBV30 and TRBJ2-7, with TRBD1 as a possible D gene (6 bases). This CDR3 region has 14 residues. Germline lookup yields CDR1 GTSNPN and CDR2 SVGIG (reference sequence). V was clipped by 2 bases and J by 2 bases, with 13 bases between them. This CDR3 is CAWSFGQGPYEQYF. DNA for the CDR3: TGTGCCTGGAGTTTCGGGCAGGGGCCCTACGAGCAGTACTTC.